Sequencing of this T cell receptor (beta chain) was carried out in a study of human T cells and chemical hapten exposure (dated by TCRdb to about 2021). For the study in its entirety: For sensitization, 2% DPC in acetone was applied to a roughly 2 cm by roughly 2 cm area of upper inner arm skin. Libraries were combined into a pool for sequencing, and differences in TCR yield between samples came mainly from small differences in library volumes within the pool. Patients additionally received weekly therapeutic DPC doses to the scalp throughout the approximately 25-week study period. Blood for TCR sequencing was provided by twenty-nine alopecia patients at one to four time points (pre-sensitization, 2, 6 and 24 weeks). This study followed changes in the peripheral blood TCR repertoire in vivo during primary and secondary sensitization of alopecia patients to the hapten diphenylcyclopropenone (DPC). Patch testing on the upper back used Finn chambers containing 0.01% DPC, with scoring done after 6 days according to International Contact Dermatitis Research Group standards. Alopecia areata with under or over 50% scalp involvement, alopecia totalis and alopecia universalis were represented in the patient cohort, which was mostly female. Patient blood was sampled pre-sensitization (week 0) and at 2, 6 and about 24 weeks after DPC sensitization.

Trimming removed 6 bases from V and 1 base from J; the gene matches leave 17 bases unexplained. From a lookup of the germline V gene (reference sequence), CDR1 and CDR2 are MNHNY and SVGAGI. The CDR3 sequence holds 18 residues, the cysteine and phenylalanine included. The entry retains the CDR3 DNA only, 54 bases that are in frame from base 1. The intended sense of this specimen's time point label: patch test 1, 2 weeks after DPC sensitization. The treatment or condition label here, explained by the study, means: therapeutic diphenylcyclopropenone sensitization with weekly scalp DPC. At each patch-test visit, blood was drawn before the patch test was applied. To be eligible, patients had to be aged 18 to 70, diagnosed with alopecia and judged suitable for DPC therapy, while pregnant patients were excluded. Unfractionated whole blood was collected in Tempus Blood RNA tubes, and total RNA was extracted from that blood.

Libraries were constructed by RACE. Sequencing used a NextSeq 500. During library preparation, unique molecular identifiers were attached to individual cDNA molecules so that TCRs could be counted in a quantitative, reproducible way. From each blood RNA sample, both TCR alpha and TCR beta chains were sequenced. The authors processed their data as follows. The median number of TCRs per sample was over 95,000, ranging from roughly 23,224 to 690,600. V, J and CDR3 annotation of the TCR reads was carried out using the Decombinator software suite. Every sample was subsampled to the same number of TCRs (28,000) for the PS versus PT1 abundance plots. TCRs were defined as expanded if absent before sensitization and observed at least eight times at the 2-week time point. Clones were called with MiXCR by TCRdb after fastp trimmed the public reads at Q25, and only in-frame beta chains were retained. CDR3 protein sequences are deduplicated, and each keeps its most common genes and DNA. TCRdb, not the original authors, processed these V and J calls. Counted in this sample were approximately 79,000 distinct CDR3 sequences; approximately 10% of them appeared once. 1.1% to 1.5% of the sample goes to the ten largest clones.

Beyond this particular receptor, the publication reports: Repeated subsampling changed both the strength of the expansion versus patch-test correlation and the threshold at which that correlation became significant. Because all patients had alopecia, a presumed autoimmune disease, the immune response of the patients might differ from that of healthy individuals. The number of PT1 expanded TCRs positively correlated with patch test score, significant at thresholds 8, 16 and 32 but not 4. Compared with pre-sensitization or healthy control sets, expanded TCRs formed significantly more large CDR3 similarity clusters, which is consistent with antigen-driven responses. The number of TCRs above 1 in 1000 frequency did not change with DPC sensitization; there was no evidence of global repertoire structure alterations.

There are many counts of this clonotype. Its antigen remains unidentified. No much larger clonotype is one base removed from it; base qualities were not supplied. The sequence was obtained from a woman in her fifties or sixties with alopecia areata. Some clones in this sample may be carry-over from other donors' samples. Sequences were derived from whole blood, sampled in connection with sensitization to the hapten diphenylcyclopropenone (DPC). The rearranged chain carries TRBV6-6 and TRBJ2-7; 8 junctional bases match TRBD1. This receptor carries the CDR3 CASRKIPRRQGLSYEQYF. The bases are TGTGCCAGCAGAAAAATCCCTCGCCGACAGGGGCTGTCCTACGAGCAGTACTTC.